This is a list of T cell receptor beta chains from one sample in a study of shared clonotypes between healthy human individuals. Sequencing used immunoSEQ multiplex PCR; TCRdb keeps in-frame clones, though not all of them. The sample contains approximately 1.9 million clones, roughly 95% of which appear only once. What was sequenced was naive CD8+ T cells from PBMCs. These receptors were obtained from a man in his late teens or twenties in good health. Some clones in this sample may be carry-over from other donors' samples. Both conserved end residues are part of each CDR3. The D gene is left open where the match is weak. Size is stated for part of the rows, as once, few or many counts, or as a class when the clone is expanded.

clone size	D gene	J gene	V gene	CDR3 protein	CDR3 DNA
.	.	TRBJ1-1	TRBV27	CASSPLRGPEAFF	TGTGCCAGCAGTCCCCTCAGGGGTCCCGAAGCTTTCTTT
few	.	TRBJ2-5	TRBV27	CASSSRTGETQYF	TGTGCCAGCAGTTCCCGGACTGGGGAGACCCAGTACTTC
.	.	TRBJ2-7	TRBV28	CASSRPAKLRNYEQYF	TGTGCCAGCAGCCGTCCCGCTAAGCTTCGGAACTACGAGCAGTACTTC
.	.	TRBJ1-6	TRBV4-3	CASRQDNSPLHF	TGCGCCAGCAGGCAGGATAATTCACCCCTCCACTTT
once	.	TRBJ2-7	TRBV27	CASSLQWGGEQYF	TGTGCCAGCAGTTTACAGTGGGGTGGCGAGCAGTACTTC
.	.	TRBJ2-3	TRBV4-1	CASSQVHPPAPTDTQYF	TGCGCCAGCAGCCAAGTTCATCCCCCAGCCCCCACAGATACGCAGTATTTT
.	TRBD2	TRBJ2-3	TRBV7-9	CASSLAPGLAVTSTDTQYF	TGTGCCAGCAGCTTAGCCCCGGGACTAGCGGTAACTAGCACAGATACGCAGTATTTT
.	TRBD2	TRBJ2-5	TRBV27	CASSLLGLPQETQYF	TGTGCCAGCAGTTTATTGGGACTACCCCAAGAGACCCAGTACTTC
.	.	TRBJ2-1	TRBV14	CASSLLAAYNEQFF	TGTGCCAGCAGCCTGTTAGCGGCCTACAATGAGCAGTTCTTC
.	TRBD2	TRBJ2-7	TRBV5-4	CARESSGIQEQYF	TGTGCCAGGGAGTCTAGCGGGATTCAGGAGCAGTACTTC
.	TRBD1	TRBJ1-2	TRBV19	CASSPSTGTGALYYGYTF	TGTGCCAGTAGTCCCTCAACCGGGACAGGGGCCTTATACTATGGCTACACCTTC
.	TRBD2	TRBJ2-3	TRBV7-6	CASRRLAGGPDTQYF	TGTGCCAGCAGGAGGCTAGCGGGAGGGCCGGATACGCAGTATTTT
once	.	TRBJ2-7	TRBV6-5	CASSYLGGPNEQYF	TGTGCCAGCAGTTACTTAGGGGGTCCCAACGAGCAGTACTTC
.	.	TRBJ2-1	TRBV6-1	CASSEDSSSYNEQFF	TGTGCCAGCAGTGAGGACTCGAGCTCCTACAATGAGCAGTTCTTC
.	.	TRBJ2-1	TRBV5-8	CASSLGSEQFF	TGTGCCAGCAGCTTGGGGAGTGAGCAGTTCTTC
.	.	TRBJ1-2	TRBV18	CASSQPADNADGYTF	TGTGCCAGCTCACAACCCGCGGACAATGCGGATGGCTACACCTTC
few	.	TRBJ1-1	TRBV15	CATSRYPLGGLNTEAFF	TGTGCCACCAGCAGATACCCTCTGGGCGGGTTGAACACTGAAGCTTTCTTT
.	.	TRBJ1-5	TRBV27	CASSSSRSNQPQHF	TGTGCCAGCAGTTCCTCCAGGAGCAATCAGCCCCAGCATTTT
.	TRBD2	TRBJ2-1	TRBV5-1	CASSSSGTPAYNEQFF	TGCGCCAGCAGCTCGAGCGGGACCCCGGCCTACAATGAGCAGTTCTTC
.	TRBD2	TRBJ2-1	TRBV27	CASSLSRWEGSQIEQFF	TGTGCCAGCAGTTTATCGCGGTGGGAGGGCAGCCAGATCGAGCAGTTCTTC
.	TRBD2	TRBJ2-1	TRBV5-4	CASSLTSGYNEQFF	TGTGCCAGCAGTTTGACTAGCGGTTACAATGAGCAGTTCTTC
.	.	TRBJ2-7	TRBV7-2	CASSQWLSYEQYF	TGTGCCAGCAGCCAGTGGCTCTCCTACGAGCAGTACTTC
.	.	TRBJ2-1	TRBV6-1	CASSENGLFYNEQFF	TGTGCCAGCAGTGAAAATGGACTTTTTTACAATGAGCAGTTCTTC
few	.	TRBJ1-1	TRBV14	CASSQDGTEAFF	TGTGCCAGCAGCCAAGATGGCACTGAAGCTTTCTTT
.	.	TRBJ1-1	TRBV19	CASNTVGTEAFF	TGTGCCAGTAACACAGTGGGCACTGAAGCTTTCTTT
.	TRBD1	TRBJ2-5	TRBV6-5	CASSYGQGEETQYF	TGTGCCAGCAGTTACGGACAGGGTGAAGAGACCCAGTACTTC
.	.	TRBJ2-5	TRBV6-5	CASSYLFGAQETQYF	TGTGCCAGCAGTTACTTATTCGGGGCTCAGGAGACCCAGTACTTC
.	.	TRBJ2-5	TRBV14	CASSQDRVLGGKTQYF	TGTGCCAGCAGCCAAGATCGCGTTTTGGGGGGAAAGACCCAGTACTTC
.	.	TRBJ2-7	TRBV19	CASSAGLDYEQYF	TGTGCCAGTAGTGCGGGGTTGGACTACGAGCAGTACTTC
.	.	TRBJ2-7	TRBV6-6	CASSHDSYEQYF	TGTGCCAGCAGCCACGACAGCTACGAGCAGTACTTC
.	.	TRBJ2-7	TRBV7-3	CASSPGPGSYEQYF	TGTGCCAGCAGCCCCGGACCGGGATCCTACGAGCAGTACTTC
.	.	TRBJ2-1	TRBV13	CASSLGYGSRNEQFF	TGTGCCAGCAGCTTAGGGTACGGGAGTAGAAATGAGCAGTTCTTC
.	.	TRBJ2-3	TRBV5-3	CARSLDSGPKTDTQYF	TGTGCCAGAAGCTTGGACTCGGGTCCCAAAACAGATACGCAGTATTTT
.	.	TRBJ1-3	TRBV13	CASSHGGHGNTIYF	TGTGCCAGCAGCCACGGGGGGCATGGAAACACCATATATTTT